A single sample gave rise to the 26 T cell receptor beta chains below, sequenced in a study of shared clonotypes between healthy human individuals. Profiled with immunoSEQ multiplex PCR; TCRdb holds only in-frame clones, not every one. The sample has a few million clones; approximately 94% are singletons. Sequenced material: naive CD4+ T cells sorted from blood. Sample subset: CD45RA+ positively selected. The receptor set was obtained from a man aged 18 to 29 in good health.

J is TRBJ1-2 and V is TRBV5-4; 8 bases align to TRBD1. This CDR3 has 13 amino acids. V lost 6 bases to trimming and J lost 6 bases; unmatched junction nucleotides: 7. CDR1 SGHNT and CDR2 YYREEE come from the germline V gene (reference sequence). CDR3 sequence (DNA): TGTGCCAGCACCAAACAGGGGGAGAATGGCTACACCTTC. Amino acids: CASTKQGENGYTF.

This clone was found a few times. The rearrangement joins TRBV4-1 to TRBJ1-2, with a possible D match to TRBD1 (5 bases). The length of the CDR3 is 14 residues. From germline, CDR1 is MGHRA and CDR2 YSYEKL. Trimming cost V 2 bases and J 2 bases, with 9 bases left between them. Here the CDR3 reads CASSQQGLNYGYTF. In DNA, the CDR3 is TGCGCCAGCAGCCAACAGGGATTAAACTATGGCTACACCTTC.

The CDR3 DNA follows: TGTGCCAGCAGTCCCTTGGGGGGAGCCAAAAACATTCAGTACTTC. Translated, it gives CASSPLGGAKNIQYF. The chain joins TRBV27 to TRBJ2-4; possibly TRBD2 for D (6 bases). The CDR3 totals 15 residues. The germline V gene encodes CDR1 MNHEY and CDR2 SMNVEV (reference sequence). V dropped 5 bases and J dropped 0 bases, with 11 bases sitting between them.

Turning to this clone: Other nucleotide sequences in the sample specify the same CDR3. The J gene is TRBJ2-7, the V gene TRBV9; the D gene could be TRBD1 or TRBD2 (6 bases each). V lost 0 bases, J lost 4 bases, and 11 bases lay in between. Germline CDR1 SGDLS, CDR2 YYNGEE. The CDR3 totals 14 residues. The CDR3 here is CASSVGGARYEQYF. The CDR3 DNA reads TGTGCCAGCAGCGTAGGGGGGGCGAGATACGAGCAGTACTTC.

J is TRBJ2-2 and V is TRBV30, with D possibly called TRBD1 or TRBD2 (5 bases each). CDR1 and CDR2 (germline): GTSNPN, SVGIG (reference sequence). V dropped 3 bases and J dropped 0 bases, with 11 bases sitting between them. The CDR3 covers 15 residues. CDR3 loop: CAWSLKGPNTGELFF. For the CDR3, the DNA is TGTGCCTGGAGCCTGAAGGGACCGAACACCGGGGAGCTGTTTTTT.

Of note for this clone: This CDR3 is also generated by other DNA sequences in the sample. The chain combines TRBV7-2 with TRBJ1-1; D call uncertain. Between the trimmed V and J ends, which lost 5 bases and 2 bases, there was a span of 12 bases. The CDR3 consists of 14 residues. Germline CDR1 is SGHTA and CDR2 is FQGNSA. CDR3 coding DNA: TGTGCCAGCAGCCAATCGGGAACCAACACTGAAGCTTTCTTT. Its translation is CASSQSGTNTEAFF.

The chain has TRBV7-9 and TRBJ1-1; 7 bases match TRBD1. Trimming removed 6 bases from V and 7 bases from J; junction bases left unmatched: 8. The CDR3 loop spans 13 amino acids. Germline loops: CDR1 SEHNR, CDR2 FQNEAQ (reference sequence). CDR3 coding DNA: TGTGCCAGCAGTACCAGACAGGGTAATGAAGCTTTCTTT. It is translated as CASSTRQGNEAFF.

This clone was recorded only once. The chain carries TRBV6-5 and TRBJ1-6; possible D gene TRBD1, 5 bases. The CDR3 has 13 amino acids. Between the trimmed V and J ends, which lost 5 bases and 7 bases, there was a span of 9 bases. CDR1 is MNHEY and CDR2 is SVGAGI in the germline V gene. CDR3 sequence reads: CASSPRGNSPLHF. Here the CDR3 DNA reads TGTGCCAGCAGTCCTCGGGGGAATTCACCCCTCCACTTT.

This rearrangement joins TRBV27 to TRBJ2-7; D tentatively fits TRBD1 or TRBD2 (5 bases each). CDR1 is MNHEY and CDR2 is SMNVEV in the germline V gene (reference sequence). This CDR3 is 14 amino acids long. Trimming pared 6 bases from V and 6 bases from J, leaving 18 bases between. The CDR3 is CASSLRGSVSEQYF. The CDR3 bases are TGTGCCAGCAGCTTGAGGGGTAGCGTAAGCGAGCAGTACTTC.

For this clone: At one end, the junction sequence differs from germline, possibly due to a read error. V gene TRBV2 combines with J gene TRBJ2-6, with no clear D. This CDR3 has 15 residues. CDR1 SNHLY and CDR2 FYNNEI come from the germline V gene. Here the CDR3 DNA reads TGTGCCAGCACTGAACCCGATACTGGGGCCAACGTCCTGACTTTC. This codes for CASTEPDTGANVLTF.

This chain connects TRBV2 to TRBJ1-1; D is uncertain. V was shortened by 7 bases and J by 0 bases, with 9 bases between the two germline ends. Germline V gene sequence: CDR1 SNHLY, CDR2 FYNNEI. The CDR3 is 13 amino acids. The CDR3 DNA is TGTGCCAGCAAGGCAGAGATGAACACTGAAGCTTTCTTT. Amino acid sequence: CASKAEMNTEAFF.

This sequence joins TRBV7-8 and TRBJ2-3; 7 bases fit TRBD2. Germline V gene sequence: CDR1 SGHVS, CDR2 FQNEAQ. This CDR3 is built from 17 residues. Trimming cost V 1 base and J 4 bases; bases outside gene matches: 11. The CDR3 here is CASSLGRTRNAADTQYF. CDR3 coding DNA: TGTGCCAGCAGCTTAGGCCGGACTAGAAACGCGGCAGATACGCAGTATTTT.

The rearrangement uses TRBV2 and TRBJ2-5, with D possibly being TRBD1 or TRBD2 (6 bases each). The CDR3 is 14 residues long. The germline V gene encodes CDR1 SNHLY and CDR2 FYNNEI. V lost 8 bases to trimming and J lost 4 bases, with 17 bases between them. The CDR3 DNA reads TGTGCCAGCCTGGGGGGCACCTGGGTAGAGACCCAGTACTTC. It translates to CASLGGTWVETQYF.

This clone has just one count. The rearrangement links TRBV9 to TRBJ2-5; D could derive from TRBD1 or TRBD2 (5 bases each). Trimming shortened V by 0 bases and J by 1 base, and 10 bases separated the two germline ends. There are 15 residues in the CDR3. CDR1 and CDR2 (germline): SGDLS, YYNGEE. The CDR3: CASSVAIGTQETQYF. The CDR3 DNA follows: TGTGCCAGCAGCGTAGCTATAGGGACCCAAGAGACCCAGTACTTC.

The chain carries TRBV9 and TRBJ2-6; D is uncertain. The ends were cut back, 3 bases at V and 0 bases at J, with 10 bases in the middle. Germline CDR1 SGDLS, CDR2 YYNGEE. The CDR3 has 16 residues. CDR3 nucleotides: TGTGCCAGCAGCGACCAACAGTCCTCTGGGGCCAACGTCCTGACTTTC. Translation gives CASSDQQSSGANVLTF.

V is TRBV6-6 and J is TRBJ1-5; D is uncertain. Germline lookup yields CDR1 MNHNY and CDR2 SVGAGI (reference sequence). CDR3 length equals 13 residues. The V end lost 5 bases, the J end lost 7 bases, and 12 bases lay between the germline ends. In DNA, the CDR3 is TGTGCCAGCAGTAATGGAAGACTCCAGCCCCAGCATTTT. It encodes CASSNGRLQPQHF.

The V and J genes are TRBV29-1 and TRBJ1-2, with D unclear. Per the germline V gene, CDR1 is SQVTM and CDR2 is ANQGSEA. This CDR3 region has 9 residues. Trimming took 6 bases from V and 8 from J, leaving 7 bases between them. CDR3 region: CSVGRGYTF. In DNA, the CDR3 is TGCAGCGTAGGGCGCGGCTACACCTTC. Together with reference TRBV29-1 and TRBJ1-2, the CDR3 gives the full variable domain: SAVISQKPSRDICQRGTSLTIQCQVDSQVTMMFWYRQQPGQSLTLIATANQGSEATYESGFVIDKFPISRPNLTFSTLTVSNMSPEDSSIYLCSVGRGYTFGSGTRLTVV.

The CDR3 DNA sequence: TGCGCCAGCAGCCAAGGGACTAGCGGAAACATAATAGCCAAAAACATTCAGTACTTC. Its translation is CASSQGTSGNIIAKNIQYF. The chain is built from TRBV4-1 and TRBJ2-4; TRBD2 matches 10 bases. CDR1 and CDR2 (germline): MGHRA, YSYEKL. The CDR3 sequence is 19 residues long. V was pared by 1 base and J by 0 bases, with 9 bases of the junction left unmatched.

Remarks on this clone: This CDR3 is also generated by other DNA sequences in the sample. The V call is TRBV27, the J call TRBJ1-1, with 8 positions matching TRBD1. The CDR3 loop spans 13 amino acids. Germline CDR1 MNHEY, CDR2 SMNVEV (reference sequence). V was clipped by 5 bases and J by 5 bases; unmatched bases: 4. In nucleotides, the CDR3 is TGTGCCAGCAGTCCCACAGGGGGGACTGAAGCTTTCTTT. Its translation: CASSPTGGTEAFF.

This chain uses TRBV2 with TRBJ1-2; D gene unclear. This CDR3 is built from 13 residues. Per germline, CDR1 SNHLY and CDR2 FYNNEI. Trimming took off 7 bases at V and 4 bases at J, with 13 bases between the two ends. CDR3 sequence reads: CASKRPELYGYTF. CDR3 coding DNA: TGTGCCAGCAAACGTCCAGAGCTCTATGGCTACACCTTC.

This sequence joins TRBV6-1 and TRBJ2-7; the match to TRBD1 covers 9 bases. The CDR3 loop spans 14 amino acids. Looked up from germline, CDR1 is MNHNS and CDR2 is SASEGT. Trimming cost V 7 bases and J 0 bases; bases outside gene matches: 4. The CDR3 DNA sequence: TGTGCCAGCAAAGGGACAGGGAGCTCCTACGAGCAGTACTTC. Amino acid sequence: CASKGTGSSYEQYF.

This rearrangement joins TRBV5-1 to TRBJ2-7, with D possibly TRBD1 on 6 matching bases. Trimming removed 4 bases at V and 7 bases at J, with 12 bases between. CDR3 length: 12 residues. Germline loops: CDR1 SGHRS, CDR2 YFSETQ. The CDR3 region is CASSRTGPEQYF. As DNA, the CDR3 is TGCGCCAGCAGCAGAACAGGGCCTGAGCAGTACTTC.

The chain has TRBV18 and TRBJ2-7, with D possibly being TRBD2 (5 bases). V lost 3 bases to trimming and J lost 6 bases, with 12 bases between them. In germline, CDR1 is KGHSH, CDR2 LQKENI. The CDR3 runs 13 residues. The CDR3 loop reads CASSPKEAAEQYF. The CDR3 DNA sequence: TGTGCCAGCTCACCCAAAGAAGCGGCCGAGCAGTACTTC.

The CDR3 nucleotides read TGTGCCAGCAGCTTAGGGACTCCAAACCCCTCCTATAATTCACCCCTCCACTTT. Protein sequence: CASSLGTPNPSYNSPLHF. The chain is built from TRBV7-9 and TRBJ1-6, with D unclear. There are 18 residues in the CDR3. V shed 1 base and J shed 0 bases, with 13 bases lying between them. Germline values: CDR1 SEHNR, CDR2 FQNEAQ (reference sequence).

This rearrangement joins TRBV5-4 to TRBJ2-7, with 8 bases identical to TRBD1. The CDR3 extends over 16 amino acids. Unmatched junction bases numbered 8, after V lost 3 bases and J lost 0 bases. Germline V gives CDR1 SGHNT, CDR2 YYREEE (reference sequence). The CDR3 loop is CASSYSRGPSSYEQYF. For the CDR3, the DNA is TGTGCCAGCAGCTATTCCAGGGGGCCTAGCTCCTACGAGCAGTACTTC.

This clone has more than one count but fewer than ten. One end of the junction fails to match germline, which may point to a read error. The chain recombines TRBV7-2 with TRBJ1-6, with D unresolved. CDR1 and CDR2 from the germline V gene are SGHTA and FQGNSA. The length of the CDR3 is 14 residues. In DNA, the CDR3 is TGTGCCAGCAGCCTTTCAAGGGCCTCGAATGTTTACGACTTT. Translating gives CASSLSRASNVYDF. Full variable domain (missing parts from reference TRBV7-2 and TRBJ1-6): GAGVSQSPSNKVTEKGKDVELRCDPISGHTALYWYRQSLGQGLEFLIYFQGNSAPDKSGLPSDRFSAERTGGSVSTLTIQRTQQEDSAVYLCASSLSRASNVYDFGNGTRLTVT.